This T cell receptor (beta chain) is from a study of CD8+CD57+ T cells in acquired aplastic anemia. Study-wide background: Quantities of DNA derived from sorted CD4+ and CD8+ cells averaged approximately 3.3 ug.

Genomic DNA, the template, was used for profiling of the TCR beta VDJ and CDR3. TCRdb analysed the reads with MiXCR anew, one entry per CDR3 protein. Of hundreds of thousands of distinct CDR3 sequences listed, about two thirds were seen once; the top ten hold 4%. This clonotype was observed many times. Germline assignment: CDR1 DFQATT and CDR2 SNEGSKA (reference sequence). V shed 5 bases and J shed 5 bases, with 21 bases lying between them. The CDR3 is 15 amino acids. The chain couples TRBV20-1 to TRBJ2-5; the D gene could be TRBD1 or TRBD2 (5 bases each). The sequencing sample was made of sorted CD4+, CD8+, or CD8+CD57+ T cells (not recorded which) from PBMCs. The clonotype originates from a human donor in good health, serving as a control. The CDR3 bases are TGCAGTGCTCGATCCGGCCGGGACCCTCGGGAGACCCAGTACTTC. This gives the protein CSARSGRDPRETQYF.